This T cell receptor (beta chain) was identified during a study of CD8+ T cells in alopecia areata (dated by TCRdb to between 2017 and 2018). General notes on the study: Treated patients were enrolled in an open-label pilot trial of oral tofacitinib, 5 to 10 mg twice daily, for moderate-to-severe alopecia areata. Patients received tofacitinib for 6 to 18 months and were then followed off drug for 6 months to check for delayed response and recurrence. The SALT score, which quantifies the percentage of affected scalp surface area, was used to measure disease severity in treated patients. In both human patients and the C3H/HeJ mouse model, the study applied high-throughput TCRbeta sequencing to look at T cell clonal expansion in alopecia areata. Scalp tissue and sorted CD4+ and CD8+ peripheral blood T cells from patchy and totalis/universalis alopecia areata patients and from healthy controls were covered by human TCRbeta sequencing. Patients on tofacitinib were biopsied at baseline and after 4 and 24 weeks of treatment, and several of the patients also had a later scalp biopsy. Clonality in the scalp was compared among normal scalp (n=4), patchy alopecia areata scalp (n=8), and alopecia totalis/universalis scalp (n=8). RNA was extracted with the PAXgene miRNA kit for fixed scalp, the miRNeasy kit for PBMCs, and the RNeasy kit for mouse skin. TCRbeta CDR3 regions were amplified by immunoSEQ multiplex PCR with 35 Vbeta forward and 13 Jbeta reverse primers.

Only a few counts were recorded for this clone. It has no known antigen specificity. Nothing much larger sits one base from this clone, and base qualities are not available. This sample includes further DNA sequences coding for the same CDR3. In light of the paper, this sample's treatment or condition label describes: oral pan-JAK inhibitor, 5-10 mg twice daily. Peripheral blood and lesional scalp punch biopsies were obtained from patients with alopecia areata. PBMCs were separated by density centrifugation and stained for CD3, CD4 and CD8, after which CD4+ and CD8+ T cells were sorted on a FACSAria. General conclusions and limits of the study: Higher clonality and more expanded CD8+ clones were observed in lesional scalp than in normal scalp, particularly in alopecia totalis/universalis, a finding suggestive of antigenic drive. Many expanded lesional clones persisted in scalp and blood during tofacitinib treatment, which may partly explain relapse after stopping treatment. Scalp TCR repertoire analysis is complicated because resident alphabeta T cells in normal human skin are also sequenced, whereas mouse skin is dominated by gammadelta T cells. Tofacitinib significantly lowered scalp clonality and the number of expanded CD8+ clones among the top 100 scalp clones. Because the treated cohort was small and had just a single nonresponder, larger studies are needed to establish links between baseline CD8+ expansion and response. Shared TCR sequences between patients were less evident than in mice, which may be partly attributable to HLA diversity in the patient population.

The CDR3 runs 12 amino acids, cysteine and phenylalanine included. Of all the DNA, just the CDR3 is kept, 36 bases in frame from base 1. The germline ends are 10 bases apart after V is trimmed by 4 bases and J by 4 bases. Per the germline V gene, SQVTM is the CDR1 and ANQGSEA is the CDR2. Library preparation used the immunoSEQ multiplex PCR assay. To provide template for TCR sequencing, every sample had RNA extracted and reverse transcribed into cDNA. First-strand cDNA was synthesized with SuperScript III using a 2:1 mix of oligo-dT and random hexamers. A synthetic immune receptor repertoire was used to gauge amplification bias, and whatever bias remained was removed computationally. In the original analysis: Raw reads were preprocessed for error removal, and CDR3 was defined according to IMGT conventions as running from the conserved cysteine to phenylalanine. Clonality was computed as 1 minus the Shannon entropy, with the entropy normalized by log2 of the number of productive unique TCRs. Whether scalp clones were CD4 or CD8 was inferred by matching scalp TCRbeta sequences against CD4 and CD8 repertoires sorted from blood. Entries here come from immuneACCESS through TCRdb and include only in-frame sequences with V and J called. Some clones fail to appear in such tables; in the studies checked, an unresolved V gene covers under half of the shortfall, and the cause of the remainder is unknown. V and J calls and clone size are as listed in that table; D and trimming were resolved from the DNA. The sample table holds 150,000 to 200,000 clones, of which 40% to 55% were seen once. Of the sample, about a tenth is held by the ten largest clones.

The starting material was CD8+ T cells sorted from blood, obtained around week 54, from a patient treated with tofacitinib. The chain was built from TRBV29-1 and TRBJ1-1; the D gene is unclear. The receptor comes from a human donor with alopecia areata. The CDR3 in this case is CSVVPRGTEAFF. The nucleotide sequence reads as follows: TGCAGCGTTGTCCCCCGGGGCACTGAAGCTTTCTTT.